The next 32 T cell receptor beta chains were all read from a single sample in a study of T cell changes during pregnancy in multiple sclerosis (dated by TCRdb to 2018 to 2020). Receptor libraries were prepared by the immunoSEQ multiplex PCR assay. TCRdb provides this immuneACCESS table in a form limited to in-frame rearrangements. Some clones are lacking; in checked studies, under half of them reflect an unresolved V gene, and why the rest are absent is not known. The sample yields tens of thousands of clones; over 75% were counted once. The ten largest clones capture over 4% of the sample. The material was peripheral blood, obtained in the first trimester of pregnancy. Receptor source: a female donor in good health, enrolled as a control in a pregnancy study.

DNA of the CDR3: TGTGCCAGCAGCTTTGGCGGGAGGGGGGCCCTAGGCGAGCAGTACTTC. Its translation is CASSFGGRGALGEQYF. The chain joins TRBV7-6 to TRBJ2-7, with 9 bases identical to TRBD2. Germline CDR1 is SGHVS and CDR2 is FNYEAQ. V dropped 3 bases and J dropped 6; count of bases not matched to a gene: 12. The CDR3 runs 16 residues.

The chain employs TRBV7-2 and TRBJ2-7, with D possibly being TRBD2 (7 bases). The germline V gene has CDR1 SGHTA and CDR2 FQGNSA. Between the trimmed V and J ends, which lost 5 bases and 3 bases, there was a span of 20 bases. The CDR3 has 16 residues. The CDR3 DNA follows: TGTGCCAGCAGCGACCGGGGCGGGGGCCCAATCTACGAGCAGTACTTC. Translation: CASSDRGGGPIYEQYF.

This chain connects TRBV11-2 to TRBJ2-7; 7 nucleotides line up with TRBD2. Germline V gene sequence: CDR1 SGHAT, CDR2 FQNNGV. V was clipped by 4 bases and J by 6 bases; unmatched bases: 12. The length of the CDR3 is 15 residues. Here the CDR3 DNA reads TGTGCCAGCAGCTCCCCGGGGGGAGGGAAGGTCGAGCAGTACTTC. Residues: CASSSPGGGKVEQYF.

This chain connects TRBV7-2 to TRBJ2-5; 9 bases align to TRBD1. Losses at the gene ends were 5 bases for V and 10 bases for J; bases not matched to a gene: 14. The CDR3 is 15 amino acids. Per the germline V gene, CDR1 is SGHTA and CDR2 is FQGNSA. The CDR3 loop is CASSLRPGTGSGQYF. The CDR3 DNA reads TGTGCCAGCAGCCTCCGTCCCGGGACAGGGTCGGGCCAGTACTTC. Combining the CDR3 with reference TRBV7-2 and TRBJ2-5 gives the whole variable domain GAGVSQSPSNKVTEKGKDVELRCDPISGHTALYWYRQSLGQGLEFLIYFQGNSAPDKSGLPSDRFSAERTGGSVSTLTIQRTQQEDSAVYLCASSLRPGTGSGQYFGPGTRLLVL.

As for this clone: The same CDR3 also results from other DNA sequences found in this sample. V gene TRBV19 combines with J gene TRBJ1-2, with D possibly being TRBD1 (6 bases). The CDR3 is 15 amino acids. Germline V lookup: CDR1 LNHDA, CDR2 SQIVND (reference sequence). V lost 3 bases and J 3 bases, leaving 14 bases between the germline ends. The CDR3 region has the DNA TGTGCCAGTAGTATGGCCAGGGGAAAAGACTATGGCTACACCTTC. It specifies CASSMARGKDYGYTF.

The sample holds one count of this clone. The chain employs TRBV27 and TRBJ2-2, with D perhaps TRBD1 (6 bases). Trimming took 1 base from V and 0 from J, leaving 9 bases between them. This CDR3 is 16 amino acids long. Per the germline V gene, CDR1 is MNHEY and CDR2 is SMNVEV (reference sequence). CDR3 loop: CASSLLGQTNTGELFF. DNA for the CDR3: TGTGCCAGCAGTTTATTAGGACAGACGAACACCGGGGAGCTGTTTTTT.

The rearrangement joins TRBV19 to TRBJ2-1; D uncertain. The CDR3 is made up of 13 amino acids. Germline values: CDR1 LNHDA, CDR2 SQIVND (reference sequence). Trimming took off 1 base at V and 3 bases at J, with 4 bases between the two ends. CDR3 amino acids: CASSIVNYNEQFF. CDR3 DNA: TGTGCCAGTAGTATAGTCAACTACAATGAGCAGTTCTTC.

This chain connects TRBV7-3 to TRBJ1-6; no reliable D call. This CDR3 region has 14 residues. The V end lost 4 bases, the J end lost 5 bases, and 9 bases lay between the germline ends. CDR1 SGHTA and CDR2 FQGTGA come from the germline V gene. CDR3 nucleotides: TGTGCCAGCAGCTCGTTGGCAAATAATTCACCCCTCCACTTT. Its protein is CASSSLANNSPLHF.

This clone came up many times. The V gene is TRBV12-5, the J gene TRBJ2-1; the D gene is possibly TRBD1 (6 bases). The germline CDR1 and CDR2 sequences are LGHNT and FRNRAP. Deletions cut 5 bases from V and 4 bases from J, with 18 bases between. This CDR3 spans 16 amino acids. The CDR3 loop is CASGPEGQGTYNEQFF. CDR3 DNA sequence: TGTGCTAGTGGTCCCGAGGGTCAGGGGACATACAATGAGCAGTTCTTC. The full variable domain, completed using reference TRBV12-5 and TRBJ2-1, is DARVTQTPRHKVTEMGQEVTMRCQPILGHNTVFWYRQTMMQGLELLAYFRNRAPLDDSGMPKDRFSAEMPDATLATLKIQPSEPRDSAVYFCASGPEGQGTYNEQFFGPGTRLTVL.

The chain recombines TRBV5-5 with TRBJ1-4, with 10 bases aligning to TRBD1. The CDR3 runs 16 residues. Trimming at V came to 4 bases and at J to 0 bases, leaving 3 bases not matched to a gene. Germline V CDR1 and CDR2: SGHKS, YYEKEE (reference sequence). DNA of the CDR3: TGTGCCAGCAGCCCGACAGGGGGCCCAACTAATGAAAAACTGTTTTTT. Protein sequence: CASSPTGGPTNEKLFF.

The chain combines TRBV19 with TRBJ2-7, with D possibly matching TRBD2 (5 bases). The germline CDR1 and CDR2 sequences are LNHDA and SQIVND (reference sequence). V gave up 1 base and J gave up 1 base, with 14 bases separating them. The CDR3 runs to 16 residues. CDR3 in DNA: TGTGCCAGTAGTATAGTGAGGGTTAGGAGGTCCTACGAGCAGTACTTC. Protein sequence: CASSIVRVRRSYEQYF.

CDR3 protein: CASQGYEQYF. The CDR3 DNA is TGTGCCTCCCAGGGTTACGAGCAGTACTTC. The genes are TRBV30 and TRBJ2-7; D perhaps matches TRBD1 (5 bases). Germline-derived CDR1 and CDR2 are GTSNPN and SVGIG (reference sequence). Trimming stripped 7 bases from V and 4 bases from J, with 8 bases between. The CDR3 contains 10 residues. The full variable domain, completed using reference TRBV30 and TRBJ2-7, is SQTIHQWPATLVQPVGSPLSLECTVEGTSNPNLYWYRQAAGRGLQLLFYSVGIGQISSEVPQNLSASRPQDRQFILSSKKLLLSDSGFYLCASQGYEQYFGPGTRLTVT.

This rearrangement joins TRBV6-6 to TRBJ1-1, with 9 bases identical to TRBD1. This CDR3 is 13 amino acids long. Germline loops: CDR1 MNHNY, CDR2 SVGAGI (reference sequence). J lost 5 bases, V lost 4 bases, and 2 bases had no gene match. In DNA form, the CDR3 reads TGTGCCAGCAGTTTGGGACAGGGAACTGAAGCTTTCTTT. Translation gives CASSLGQGTEAFF.

V is TRBV5-1 and J is TRBJ2-5, with 9 bases that match TRBD1. The length of the CDR3 is 14 residues. CDR1 SGHRS and CDR2 YFSETQ come from the germline V gene. J gave up 3 bases and V 4 bases, and 4 bases lay outside the gene matches. The CDR3 DNA is TGCGCCAGCAGCGCGGGACAGGGCAAAGAGACCCAGTACTTC. As protein: CASSAGQGKETQYF.

The V and J genes are TRBV7-2 and TRBJ1-1; no definite D call. The germline CDR1 and CDR2 sequences are SGHTA and FQGNSA. V was pared by 1 base and J by 5 bases, with 17 bases between. CDR3 length: 16 residues. CDR3 sequence (DNA): TGTGCCAGCAGCTTAGGTCGGGTACTGGGGAGGACTGAAGCTTTCTTT. The encoded protein is CASSLGRVLGRTEAFF.

The V and J genes are TRBV7-2 and TRBJ1-6; D gene unclear. Trimming pared 2 bases from V and 0 bases from J, leaving 17 bases between. The CDR3 is 19 residues long. Germline values: CDR1 SGHTA, CDR2 FQGNSA. CDR3 nucleotides: TGTGCCAGCAGCTTAAGGAGGCCGGGTCAGGACTCCTATAATTCACCCCTCCACTTT. It yields the protein CASSLRRPGQDSYNSPLHF.

The gene calls are TRBV9 and TRBJ2-2; 10 bases match TRBD2. Germline V lookup: CDR1 SGDLS, CDR2 YYNGEE. The CDR3 has 15 residues. J lost 4 bases, V lost 3 bases, and 3 bases had no gene match. The CDR3 here is CASSGRLAGTGELFF. The DNA of the CDR3 is TGTGCCAGCAGCGGGCGACTAGCGGGCACCGGGGAGCTGTTTTTT.

The genes are TRBV30 and TRBJ2-1; 7 bases align to TRBD2. The CDR3 is 16 residues long. The trim removed 2 bases at V and 5 bases at J, leaving 12 bases unmatched. In germline, CDR1 is GTSNPN, CDR2 SVGIG (reference sequence). The CDR3 loop reads CAWSPGIERGDNEQFF. The DNA of the CDR3 is TGTGCCTGGAGTCCGGGGATCGAGCGGGGAGACAATGAGCAGTTCTTC. Filled out from reference TRBV30 and TRBJ2-1, the complete variable domain reads SQTIHQWPATLVQPVGSPLSLECTVEGTSNPNLYWYRQAAGRGLQLLFYSVGIGQISSEVPQNLSASRPQDRQFILSSKKLLLSDSGFYLCAWSPGIERGDNEQFFGPGTRLTVL.

The V and J genes are TRBV5-1 and TRBJ2-7; D is perhaps TRBD1 (5 bases). The CDR3 runs to 13 residues. Germline V gives CDR1 SGHRS, CDR2 YFSETQ. V lost 1 base and J lost 1, with 6 bases in between. The chain's CDR3 is CASSLTGSYEQYF. CDR3 bases: TGCGCCAGCAGCTTGACAGGATCCTACGAGCAGTACTTC.

The chain recombines TRBV2 with TRBJ2-5; TRBD1 matches 7 bases. The CDR3 spans 14 residues. Germline V gene sequence: CDR1 SNHLY, CDR2 FYNNEI. The junction had 4 bases not matched to a gene; V was cut back by 6 bases and J by 0 bases. The DNA for the CDR3 is TGTGCCAGCAGAGGTGACAGGGACCAAGAGACCCAGTACTTC. It specifies CASRGDRDQETQYF.

This chain links TRBV7-2 with TRBJ2-1; D is perhaps TRBD1 (6 bases). Trimming shortened V by 5 bases and J by 5 bases, and 19 bases separated the two germline ends. Germline lookup yields CDR1 SGHTA and CDR2 FQGNSA. The CDR3 is made up of 16 amino acids. The CDR3 protein is CASSPRPMGAHNEQFF. The CDR3 coding sequence is TGTGCCAGCAGCCCGCGTCCCATGGGGGCCCACAATGAGCAGTTCTTC.

The rearrangement links TRBV5-1 to TRBJ2-1; 13 nucleotides align to TRBD2. V dropped 3 bases and J dropped 6; count of bases not matched to a gene: 6. CDR1 SGHRS and CDR2 YFSETQ come from the germline V gene. The CDR3 spans 16 residues. In DNA, the CDR3 is TGCGCCAGCAGCTGGACTAGCGGGGGATTGGGCAATGAGCAGTTCTTC. Translated: CASSWTSGGLGNEQFF.

The V call is TRBV19, the J call TRBJ1-5, with 11 bases lining up with TRBD1. The trim removed 6 bases at V and 6 bases at J, leaving 7 bases unmatched. Germline V gene lookup returns CDR1 LNHDA and CDR2 SQIVND (reference sequence). CDR3 size: 15 residues. DNA of the CDR3: TGTGCCAGTAGCACGGGACAGGGGGGTGGTCAGCCCCAGCATTTT. This codes for CASSTGQGGGQPQHF. The full variable domain, its missing parts supplied by reference TRBV19 and TRBJ1-5, is DGGITQSPKYLFRKEGQNVTLSCEQNLNHDAMYWYRQDPGQGLRLIYYSQIVNDFQKGDIAEGYSVSREKKESFPLTVTSAQKNPTAFYLCASSTGQGGGQPQHFGDGTRLSIL.

This clone occurred once. V gene TRBV9 combines with J gene TRBJ1-1, with 10 nucleotides matching TRBD1. The V gene's germline CDR1 is SGDLS and CDR2 YYNGEE. V was clipped by 2 bases and J by 6 bases; unmatched bases: 1. The CDR3 loop spans 13 amino acids. The CDR3 protein is CASSVGQGPEAFF. DNA of the CDR3: TGTGCCAGCAGCGTGGGACAGGGGCCTGAAGCTTTCTTT.

This sequence joins TRBV6-1 and TRBJ1-1; a weak D match, TRBD1 (5 bases). The ends were cut back, 6 bases at V and 2 bases at J, with 10 bases in the middle. This CDR3 has 13 residues. CDR1 and CDR2 from the germline V gene are MNHNS and SASEGT. CDR3 coding DNA: TGTGCCAGCAGGACGACAGTTAACACTGAAGCTTTCTTT. As protein: CASRTTVNTEAFF.

The sample holds one count of this clone. The chain employs TRBV19 and TRBJ1-2; D not resolved. Trimming took 7 bases from V and 2 from J, leaving 14 bases between them. The CDR3 length is 14 residues. CDR1 and CDR2 (germline): LNHDA, SQIVND (reference sequence). CDR3 nucleotides: TGTGCCAGTACCTGGAGGGAGGACAACTATGGCTACACCTTC. It codes for CASTWREDNYGYTF.

The CDR3 loop reads CASSLDRTGVNTEAFF. DNA of the CDR3: TGTGCCAGCAGCCTAGATAGGACAGGGGTGAACACTGAAGCTTTCTTT. J is TRBJ1-1 and V is TRBV7-9, with 9 bases that match TRBD1. V lost 5 bases, J lost 0 bases, and 7 bases stayed unmatched. Per germline, CDR1 SEHNR and CDR2 FQNEAQ (reference sequence). This CDR3 contains 16 residues.

This chain connects TRBV5-1 to TRBJ2-3; tentative D call: TRBD2 (5 bases). Trimming left V 4 bases short and J 2 bases short, with 14 bases between. This CDR3 spans 15 amino acids. The germline V gene has CDR1 SGHRS and CDR2 YFSETQ. The CDR3 region has the DNA TGCGCCAGCAGCGAGAACGTGGACTCCACAGATACGCAGTATTTT. This encodes CASSENVDSTDTQYF.

In DNA, the CDR3 is TGTGCTAGTGGTCCCGGCGAGCGGGGGGGCTCAGATACGCAGTATTTT. Translated: CASGPGERGGSDTQYF. This chain links TRBV12-5 with TRBJ2-3; 10 bases are shared with TRBD2. Per the germline V gene, CDR1 is LGHNT and CDR2 is FRNRAP. The CDR3 has 16 amino acids. V lost 5 bases, J lost 4 bases, and 9 bases stayed unmatched.

The chain links TRBV7-2 to TRBJ1-1; TRBD1 matches 8 bases. The CDR3 sequence is 14 residues long. Trimming cost V 6 bases and J 3 bases; bases outside gene matches: 6. The germline CDR1 and CDR2 sequences are SGHTA and FQGNSA. CDR3 sequence reads: CASRKLQGDTEAFF. The CDR3 bases are TGTGCCAGCAGGAAACTACAGGGGGACACTGAAGCTTTCTTT.

This clone occurred a few times. This chain links TRBV18 with TRBJ1-2; weak D call: TRBD1 (5 bases). Germline CDR1 KGHSH, CDR2 LQKENI. Trimming took 0 bases from V and 4 from J, leaving 9 bases between them. This CDR3 region has 14 residues. The CDR3 spells CASSPPQGGYGYTF. The CDR3 region has the DNA TGTGCCAGCTCACCACCCCAGGGTGGCTATGGCTACACCTTC.

This rearrangement joins TRBV5-1 to TRBJ2-5; TRBD2 agrees at 10 bases. The V segment lost 3 bases and the J segment 2 bases; nucleotides outside the gene matches: 10. The germline V gene encodes CDR1 SGHRS and CDR2 YFSETQ. The CDR3 covers 17 residues. This chain's CDR3 is CASSSLLAGVRQETQYF. The CDR3, as DNA: TGCGCCAGCAGCTCACTCCTAGCGGGAGTCAGGCAAGAGACCCAGTACTTC.